This is a list of T cell receptor beta chains from one sample in a study of blood T cells in healthy people across ages. In TCRdb, the 5' RACE reads were re-called with MiXCR into one record per CDR3 protein. Of 1.5 million to 2 million distinct CDR3 sequences in the sample, around 42% are singletons; the top ten hold under 25%. Specimen: blood. The receptors derive from a human donor in good health. The CDR3 runs from the conserved cysteine through the conserved F or W. D genes are given only for firm matches. Clone size is shown for a subset of rows, as once, few, many or a class of expanded clone.

>TRBJ1-2|-|many|TRBV6-5
CASSPTWSGNGYTF
TGTGCCAGCAGCCCGACGTGGAGTGGGAATGGCTACACCTTC
>TRBJ2-3|-|once|TRBV11-2
CASSLERIGADTQYF
TGTGCCAGCAGCTTAGAAAGAATTGGGGCAGATACGCAGTATTTT
>TRBJ1-5|-|-|TRBV12-3/TRBV12-4
CASSLNIRDQPQHF
TGTGCCAGCAGTTTAAACATACGCGATCAGCCCCAGCATTTT
>TRBJ1-6|-|few|TRBV15
CATSRVSGYNSPLHF
TGTGCCACCAGCAGAGTATCTGGGTATAATTCACCCCTCCACTTT
>TRBJ2-5|-|-|TRBV4-1
CASSPLESSHGETQYF
TGCGCCAGCAGCCCCTTAGAGAGTAGCCACGGGGAGACCCAGTACTTC
>TRBJ1-2|-|-|TRBV6-5
CASSYAGRHGYTF
TGTGCCAGCAGTTACGCAGGGCGTCATGGCTACACCTTC
>TRBJ1-6|-|few|TRBV20-1
CSAQGFYSPLHF
TGCAGTGCTCAGGGATTTTATTCACCCCTCCACTTT
>TRBJ1-6|-|-|TRBV20-1
CSARDINSPLHF
TGCAGTGCTAGAGATATTAATTCACCCCTCCACTTT
>TRBJ1-5|-|-|TRBV6-6
CASRAPRVSNQLQHF
TGTGCCAGCAGGGCACCCAGGGTTAGCAATCAGCTCCAGCATTTT
>TRBJ1-1|-|-|TRBV29-1
CSVTHYTEAFF
TGCAGCGTTACACATTACACTGAAGCTTTCTTT
>TRBJ2-3|-|-|TRBV27
CASPPSGTPADDMQYF
TGTGCCAGCCCTCCATCCGGGACTCCCGCTGATGATATGCAGTATTTT
>TRBJ2-1|-|-|TRBV12-3/TRBV12-4
CASSSTGGTGEQFF
TGTGCCAGCAGTTCTACCGGGGGCACCGGTGAGCAGTTCTTC
>TRBJ1-2|-|few|TRBV7-2
CASSLGRSGYGHTF
TGTGCCAGCAGCTTAGGACGATCAGGGTATGGCCACACCTTC
>TRBJ1-1|-|few|TRBV9
CASSPMGRLENTEAFF
TGTGCCAGCAGCCCTATGGGACGGTTAGAGAACACTGAAGCTTTCTTT
>TRBJ1-2|-|few|TRBV12-3/TRBV12-4
CASSTYGRGQDYTF
TGTGCCAGCAGTACCTACGGGAGGGGTCAAGACTACACCTTC
>TRBJ2-3|-|-|TRBV20-1
CSARFSDTDTQYF
TGCAGTGCTAGATTCTCTGACACAGATACGCAGTATTTT
>TRBJ2-1|TRBD2|-|TRBV4-2
CASGQEVPSGGPNNEQFF
TGTGCCAGCGGCCAAGAGGTTCCCAGCGGGGGGCCCAACAATGAGCAGTTCTTC
>TRBJ2-7|TRBD2|few|TRBV7-2
CASSLGTRRHEQYF
TGTGCCAGCAGCTTGGGGACTAGGAGACACGAGCAGTACTTC
>TRBJ1-1|-|-|TRBV28
CASMVTGQGWTEAFF
TGTGCCAGCATGGTCACTGGTCAGGGATGGACTGAAGCTTTCTTT
>TRBJ1-6|-|-|TRBV20-1
CSAREISQGVSPLHF
TGCAGTGCTAGAGAAATTTCACAGGGTGTATCACCCCTCCACTTT
>TRBJ1-1|-|-|TRBV28
CASSFVRLNTEAFF
TGTGCCAGCAGTTTTGTCCGATTGAACACTGAAGCTTTCTTT
>TRBJ2-1|TRBD2|-|TRBV10-3
CATLTSGKNEQFF
TGTGCCACCCTAACTAGCGGGAAGAATGAGCAGTTCTTC
>TRBJ1-5|TRBD1|-|TRBV11-3
CASSEPGQLVCNQPQHF
TGTGCCAGCAGCGAACCGGGACAGTTGGTTTGCAATCAGCCCCAGCATTTT
>TRBJ2-7|-|-|TRBV25-1
CASSRLLPYEQYF
TGTGCCAGCAGTCGACTACTGCCCTACGAGCAGTACTTC
>TRBJ2-5|TRBD2|-|TRBV20-1
CSARPLLAGGRETQYF
TGCAGTGCTAGACCCCTCCTAGCGGGGGGGCGTGAGACCCAGTACTTC